This passage covers 27 T cell receptor beta chains from one sample sequenced in a study of blood T cell repertoires in COVID-19. The repertoire was sequenced with immunoSEQ multiplex PCR; TCRdb's copy has only in-frame clones and lacks some. The repertoire holds hundreds of thousands of clones, with around nine tenths as singletons. The sequenced material came from peripheral blood. These receptors were obtained from a woman in her 70s with COVID-19, enrolled during active disease.

V gene TRBV3-1 (or the pseudogene TRBV3-2) combines with J gene TRBJ1-2, with D possibly TRBD1 on 6 matching bases. Looked up from germline, CDR1 is LGHDT and CDR2 is YNNKEL (reference sequence). Trimming shortened V by 3 bases and J by 6 bases, and 14 bases separated the two germline ends. CDR3 length: 14 residues. The CDR3 region has the DNA TGTGCCAGCAGCCACAGTTACAGGGCGGATGGCTACACCTTC. Amino acids: CASSHSYRADGYTF.

The V gene is TRBV7-3, the J gene TRBJ1-1; D is undetermined. The CDR3 extends over 14 amino acids. V lost 2 bases, J lost 8 bases, and 15 bases lay in between. Germline V gives CDR1 SGHTA, CDR2 FQGTGA. CDR3 amino acids: CASSLAGEGGEAFF. CDR3 DNA: TGTGCCAGCAGCTTAGCCGGAGAAGGCGGCGAAGCTTTCTTT.

This clone was seen once. This chain links TRBV5-4 with TRBJ1-1, with TRBD1 as a possible D gene (5 bases). The CDR3 runs 14 residues. Trimming removed 3 bases from V and 5 bases from J, with 14 bases in between. Per the germline V gene, CDR1 is SGHNT and CDR2 is YYREEE (reference sequence). CDR3 nucleotide sequence: TGTGCCAGCAGCTCGCGGGGGGAAGGAACTGAAGCTTTCTTT. This sequence encodes CASSSRGEGTEAFF.

J is TRBJ1-5 and V is TRBV24-1; TRBD1 matches 9 bases. Germline CDR1 and CDR2: KGHDR and SFDVKD. V gave up 9 bases and J gave up 11 bases; unmatched junction bases: 7. This CDR3 region has 12 residues. The CDR3 DNA reads as TGTGCCACCGGGACAGGGTTTGAAACCCAGCATTTT. Its protein product is CATGTGFETQHF.

V is TRBV2 and J is TRBJ1-2; perhaps TRBD1 as D (6 bases). CDR3 size: 14 residues. Trimming took 7 bases from V and 3 from J, leaving 15 bases between them. Per germline, CDR1 SNHLY and CDR2 FYNNEI. The CDR3 reads CASTTQTGDYGYTF. CDR3 bases: TGTGCCAGCACCACTCAGACAGGCGACTATGGCTACACCTTC.

The chain has TRBV6-5 and TRBJ1-1; 7 positions match TRBD1. Germline-derived CDR1 and CDR2 are MNHEY and SVGAGI. V was clipped by 6 bases and J by 8 bases; unmatched bases: 3. The CDR3 runs 11 residues. The CDR3 nucleotides read TGTGCCAGCAGCAAGGGACAGGAAGCTTTCTTT. Translated: CASSKGQEAFF.

In regard to this clone: The same CDR3 also results from other DNA sequences found in this sample. The CDR3 bases are TGCGCCAGCAGCTTGGGCGGCGAGCAGTACTTC. Translated: CASSLGGEQYF. This chain links TRBV5-1 with TRBJ2-7; no clear D. V gave up 0 bases and J gave up 6 bases, with 4 bases separating them. This CDR3 has 11 amino acids. CDR1 and CDR2 (germline): SGHRS, YFSETQ.

This sequence joins TRBV30 and TRBJ2-6; 9 bases agree with TRBD2. This CDR3 region has 16 residues. Germline V CDR1 and CDR2: GTSNPN, SVGIG (reference sequence). Trimming at V came to 5 bases and at J to 0 bases, leaving 5 bases not matched to a gene. The CDR3 DNA sequence: TGTGCCTGGCAGCGGGGGGTGATCTCTGGGGCCAACGTCCTGACTTTC. Translated: CAWQRGVISGANVLTF.

The V gene is TRBV30, the J gene TRBJ1-3, with a tentative D call TRBD1 (6 bases). V was shortened by 5 bases and J by 4 bases, with 9 bases between the two germline ends. From germline, CDR1 is GTSNPN and CDR2 SVGIG (reference sequence). The CDR3 is 12 amino acids. The CDR3 region is CAWAGQGNTIYF. The CDR3 DNA is TGTGCCTGGGCGGGACAAGGAAACACCATATATTTT.

The chain employs TRBV11-2 and TRBJ1-2, with 7 bases fitting TRBD1. J lost 6 bases, V lost 4 bases, and 8 bases had no gene match. Germline V gene sequence: CDR1 SGHAT, CDR2 FQNNGV. This CDR3 comprises 14 residues. DNA for the CDR3: TGTGCCAGCAGCTCCTACAGGGGTCCCCATGGCTACACCTTC. Protein product: CASSSYRGPHGYTF. Filled out from reference TRBV11-2 and TRBJ1-2, the complete variable domain reads EAGVAQSPRYKIIEKRQSVAFWCNPISGHATLYWYQQILGQGPKLLIQFQNNGVVDDSQLPKDRFSAERLKGVDSTLKIQPAKLEDSAVYLCASSSYRGPHGYTFGSGTRLTVV.

J is TRBJ1-6 and V is TRBV10-1; 8 bases are shared with TRBD1. The CDR3 has 13 residues. Germline V gene sequence: CDR1 WNHNN, CDR2 SYGVQD (reference sequence). After removal of 5 bases from V and 8 bases from J, the junction contained 2 bases not matched to a gene. In DNA, the CDR3 is TGCGCCAGCAGTAAGGACAGGGATTCACCCCTCCACTTT. The encoded protein is CASSKDRDSPLHF.

The chain links TRBV19 to TRBJ1-2; D remains unclear. Germline CDR1 and CDR2: LNHDA and SQIVND (reference sequence). The CDR3 runs 13 residues. With 1 base removed from V and 4 bases from J, the gap between germline ends came to 7 bases. CDR3 nucleotide sequence: TGTGCCAGTAGTATAGGCGCCTTCTATGGCTACACCTTC. Its translation: CASSIGAFYGYTF.

The J gene is TRBJ2-7, the V gene TRBV7-9; D gene ambiguous. V lost 3 bases and J 0 bases, leaving 9 bases between the germline ends. The CDR3 runs 14 residues. Germline CDR1 reads SEHNR; CDR2 reads FQNEAQ (reference sequence). The CDR3 here is CASSLPGSSYEQYF. The CDR3 nucleotides are TGTGCCAGCAGCTTGCCAGGTAGCTCCTACGAGCAGTACTTC.

The gene calls are TRBV4-3 and TRBJ2-7; weak D call: TRBD1 (6 bases). CDR3 length: 14 amino acids. V gave up 4 bases and J gave up 6 bases, with 16 bases separating them. CDR1 and CDR2 from the germline V gene are LGHNA and YSLEER. The CDR3 spells CASSLGQFNSEQYF. The DNA for the CDR3 is TGCGCCAGCAGCCTCGGACAGTTTAACTCCGAGCAGTACTTC.

The genes are TRBV21-1 and TRBJ2-7; the listed D gene, TRBD2, was not tested against the DNA. TRBV21-1 has pseudogene status. This CDR3 spans 11 amino acids. CDR3 loop: CASTLFYEQYF. In DNA, the CDR3 is TGTGCCAGCACCCTTTTTTACGAGCAGTACTTC.

This clone was observed a handful of times. This chain links TRBV18 with TRBJ2-7; TRBD1 matches at 7 bases. Trimming at V came to 2 bases and at J to 3 bases, leaving 4 bases not matched to a gene. Germline V lookup: CDR1 KGHSH, CDR2 LQKENI. CDR3 length equals 14 residues. The CDR3 region has the DNA TGTGCCAGCTCACCATGGACAGGAGACTACGAGCAGTACTTC. Its translation: CASSPWTGDYEQYF. Drawing the rest from reference TRBV18 and TRBJ2-7, the complete variable domain is NAGVMQNPRHLVRRRGQEARLRCSPMKGHSHVYWYRQLPEEGLKFMVYLQKENIIDESGMPKERFSAEFPKEGPSILRIQQVVRGDSAAYFCASSPWTGDYEQYFGPGTRLTVT.

The chain joins TRBV6-5 to TRBJ1-1; tentatively, D is TRBD1 (6 bases). The germline V gene has CDR1 MNHEY and CDR2 SVGAGI. V gave up 6 bases and J gave up 3 bases, with 14 bases separating them. This CDR3 is built from 14 residues. The CDR3, as DNA: TGTGCCAGCAGCACAGGGCTGAGGTACACTGAAGCTTTCTTT. Amino acids: CASSTGLRYTEAFF.

This rearrangement joins TRBV18 to TRBJ1-2, with 7 bases aligning to TRBD1. CDR3 length equals 16 residues. Per the germline V gene, CDR1 is KGHSH and CDR2 is LQKENI. The junction had 8 bases not matched to a gene; V was cut back by 1 base and J by 3 bases. The CDR3 sequence: CASSPLSEGQHYGYTF. For the CDR3, the DNA is TGTGCCAGCTCACCACTCTCAGAGGGACAGCACTATGGCTACACCTTC.

The chain joins TRBV6-2 or TRBV6-3 to TRBJ2-2, with 8 bases matching TRBD1. CDR1 is MNHEY, CDR2 SVGEGT, per germline. This CDR3 region has 16 residues. Trimming at V came to 0 bases and at J to 6 bases, leaving 6 bases not matched to a gene. CDR3 amino acids: CASSYSYGQGPGELFF. DNA of the CDR3: TGTGCCAGCAGTTACTCCTATGGACAGGGCCCCGGGGAGCTGTTTTTT.

This chain links TRBV6-1 with TRBJ2-1; 15 positions agree with TRBD2. Germline V gene sequence: CDR1 MNHNS, CDR2 SASEGT. Trimming cost V 4 bases and J 10 bases; bases outside gene matches: 8. The CDR3 runs 16 residues. The CDR3, as DNA: TGTGCCAGCAGTGTTCGGACTAGCGGGGGGGCCGGGGAGCAGTTCTTC. As protein: CASSVRTSGGAGEQFF.

The genes are TRBV18 and TRBJ1-1; D is unresolved. CDR1 KGHSH and CDR2 LQKENI come from the germline V gene. This CDR3 is 15 amino acids long. Trimming cost V 3 bases and J 0 bases, with 11 bases left between them. CDR3 protein: CASSPAASMNTEAFF. The CDR3 nucleotides are TGTGCCAGCTCACCGGCGGCTTCCATGAACACTGAAGCTTTCTTT.

V and J are TRBV18 and TRBJ2-2; no clear D. From germline, CDR1 is KGHSH and CDR2 LQKENI. The V end lost 1 base, the J end lost 4 bases, and 7 bases lay between the germline ends. The CDR3 consists of 14 residues. CDR3 amino acids: CASSPLPGTGELFF. The DNA for the CDR3 is TGTGCCAGCTCACCACTTCCGGGCACCGGGGAGCTGTTTTTT.

This clone was counted only a few times. The genes are TRBV3-1 (or the pseudogene TRBV3-2) and TRBJ1-1; 9 positions match TRBD1. V was clipped by 2 bases and J by 9 bases; unmatched bases: 10. CDR1 is LGHDT and CDR2 is YNNKEL in the germline V gene (reference sequence). The CDR3 contains 15 residues. Here the CDR3 DNA reads TGTGCCAGCAGCCAACCCACAAGCGGGACAGGGAAAGCTTTCTTT. Protein sequence: CASSQPTSGTGKAFF.

The chain carries TRBV19 and TRBJ1-5, with D possibly matching TRBD1 (5 bases). CDR3 length: 15 amino acids. Trimming removed 1 base at V and 7 bases at J, with 14 bases between. Germline values: CDR1 LNHDA, CDR2 SQIVND (reference sequence). This CDR3 reads CASSIVALGGQPQHF. The DNA for the CDR3 is TGTGCCAGTAGTATAGTTGCCCTGGGGGGGCAGCCCCAGCATTTT.

This chain uses TRBV10-2 with TRBJ2-7; D might be TRBD1 (6 bases). The CDR3 sequence is 17 residues long. Germline V gives CDR1 WSHSY, CDR2 SAAADI. V dropped 6 bases and J dropped 2 bases, with 23 bases sitting between them. CDR3 in amino acids: CASSDRLDSSIAYEQYF. CDR3 nucleotides: TGCGCCAGCAGCGATAGACTGGACAGTAGTATAGCCTACGAGCAGTACTTC.

The chain links TRBV9 to TRBJ1-4; D not certain. With 0 bases removed from V and 0 bases from J, the gap between germline ends came to 12 bases. This CDR3 has 17 residues. Germline CDR1 is SGDLS and CDR2 is YYNGEE. The DNA for the CDR3 is TGTGCCAGCAGCGTAGGTTCCAACATTGCAACTAATGAAAAACTGTTTTTT. Translated, it gives CASSVGSNIATNEKLFF. Full variable domain (missing parts from reference TRBV9 and TRBJ1-4): DSGVTQTPKHLITATGQRVTLRCSPRSGDLSVYWYQQSLDQGLQFLIQYYNGEERAKGNILERFSAQQFPDLHSELNLSSLELGDSALYFCASSVGSNIATNEKLFFGSGTQLSVL.

This clone was seen once. V is TRBV23-1 and J is TRBJ1-1; D unclear. TRBV23-1 is annotated as an ORF whose role is uncertain. Trimming took off 0 bases at V and 1 base at J, with 18 bases between the two ends. The CDR3 is 18 residues long. The DNA for the CDR3 is TGCGCCAGCAGTCAATCGGGAGAGGGCTCTCGTGGGAACACTGAAGCTTTCTTT. This codes for CASSQSGEGSRGNTEAFF.